The 16 T cell receptor beta chains given below trace back to one sample, sequenced in a study of cytomegalovirus exposure and HLA in healthy donors listed by TCRdb under 2017. The library was prepared using the immunoSEQ multiplex PCR assay. For the multiplex PCR, a mixture combining 60 forward primers for TCR Vbeta segments and 13 reverse primers for TCR Jbeta segments was used. Here the immuneACCESS table is served through TCRdb, limited to in-frame sequences with V and J called. Missing clones are a known gap in these copies; in checked studies unresolved V genes cover under half, and the rest lacks a known reason. The sample has about 73,000 clones on record, 65% to 85% of them singletons. Around 12% of the sample is in the top ten clones. Sequencing used PBMCs. The receptors come from a man between 65 and 85 years old in good health and CMV-seronegative.

The chain employs TRBV5-1 and TRBJ2-3; TRBD2 agrees at 12 bases. Germline CDR1 and CDR2: SGHRS and YFSETQ. J gave up 0 bases and V 2 bases, and 16 bases lay outside the gene matches. There are 21 residues in the CDR3. Here the CDR3 DNA reads TGCGCCAGCAGCTTATCCGCCCTGGGACTAGCGGGTGGAAAGAGCACAGATACGCAGTATTTT. This translates into CASSLSALGLAGGKSTDTQYF.

The chain carries TRBV7-9 and TRBJ1-1, with D unresolved. CDR3 length: 14 residues. Looked up from germline, CDR1 is SEHNR and CDR2 is FQNEAQ (reference sequence). The V end lost 7 bases, the J end lost 1 base, and 13 bases lay between the germline ends. CDR3 residues: CASKIQPSNTEAFF. CDR3 sequence (DNA): TGTGCCAGCAAAATACAGCCGTCGAACACTGAAGCTTTCTTT.

The chain combines TRBV19 with TRBJ2-1; the match to TRBD2 covers 10 bases. The CDR3 extends over 17 amino acids. Trimming removed 4 bases from V and 6 bases from J; junction bases left unmatched: 12. Per the germline V gene, CDR1 is LNHDA and CDR2 is SQIVND (reference sequence). The CDR3 DNA reads TGTGCCAGTAGTACCAGGCAGAAGAGCGGGAGGGCCAATGAGCAGTTCTTC. As protein: CASSTRQKSGRANEQFF.

This clone was detected a few times. V usage is TRBV19 and J usage is TRBJ2-1; a possible D gene is TRBD2 (5 bases). The V gene's germline CDR1 is LNHDA and CDR2 SQIVND (reference sequence). The length of the CDR3 is 19 residues. V was pared by 5 bases and J by 2 bases, with 25 bases between. The CDR3 spells CASSPHHSGLSGTYNEQFF. As DNA, the CDR3 is TGTGCCAGTAGTCCTCACCACTCGGGATTAAGCGGTACCTACAATGAGCAGTTCTTC.

V usage is TRBV5-1 and J usage is TRBJ2-7; TRBD1 agrees at 12 bases. J was trimmed by 5 bases and V by 0 bases; bases with no gene match: 6. This CDR3 contains 16 residues. Germline V gene sequence: CDR1 SGHRS, CDR2 YFSETQ. The CDR3 DNA reads as TGCGCCAGCAGCTTGGTAGCGGGACAGGGGGCTAACGAGCAGTACTTC. It encodes CASSLVAGQGANEQYF. The complete variable domain, with remaining parts taken from reference TRBV5-1 and TRBJ2-7, reads KAGVTQTPRYLIKTRGQQVTLSCSPISGHRSVSWYQQTPGQGLQFLFEYFSETQRNKGNFPGRFSGRQFSNSRSEMNVSTLELGDSALYLCASSLVAGQGANEQYFGPGTRLTVT.

V gene TRBV9 combines with J gene TRBJ1-2, with a weak D call TRBD1 (6 bases). Trimming cost V 0 bases and J 11 bases, with 23 bases left between them. The CDR3 spans 16 residues. Germline assignment: CDR1 SGDLS and CDR2 YYNGEE. CDR3 nucleotide sequence: TGTGCCAGCAGCGTAGAACCCCTCCCTACAGGGCGTCGATACACCTTC. Translating it yields CASSVEPLPTGRRYTF. The variable domain in full, completed from reference TRBV9 and TRBJ1-2, reads DSGVTQTPKHLITATGQRVTLRCSPRSGDLSVYWYQQSLDQGLQFLIQYYNGEERAKGNILERFSAQQFPDLHSELNLSSLELGDSALYFCASSVEPLPTGRRYTFGSGTRLTVV.

A few counts support this clone. The genes are TRBV4-3 and TRBJ2-2; weak D call: TRBD1 (6 bases). This CDR3 is built from 14 residues. Germline V lookup: CDR1 LGHNA, CDR2 YSLEER. V lost 4 bases, J lost 6 bases, and 12 bases lay in between. The CDR3: CASSPQGTSGELFF. The CDR3 DNA is TGCGCCAGCAGCCCCCAAGGGACATCCGGGGAGCTGTTTTTT.

The chain is built from TRBV10-3 and TRBJ2-3; the match to TRBD2 covers 12 bases. Losses at the gene ends were 10 bases for V and 2 bases for J; bases not matched to a gene: 10. Germline lookup yields CDR1 ENHRY and CDR2 SYGVKD. CDR3 size: 16 residues. The CDR3 protein is CATKKTSGGDTDTQYF. CDR3 coding DNA: TGTGCCACTAAAAAGACTAGCGGGGGCGACACAGATACGCAGTATTTT.

The chain is built from TRBV28 and TRBJ1-5; the D gene is possibly TRBD1 (6 bases). CDR3 size: 14 residues. Germline V lookup: CDR1 MDHEN, CDR2 SYDVKM. Between the trimmed V and J ends, which lost 6 bases and 3 bases, there was a span of 12 bases. CDR3 coding DNA: TGTGCCAGCAGGAGAGGACAGATCAATCAGCCCCAGCATTTT. Its protein is CASRRGQINQPQHF.

The gene calls are TRBV7-2 and TRBJ2-3, with D perhaps TRBD1 (5 bases). CDR1 is SGHTA, CDR2 FQGNSA, per germline. The CDR3 runs to 13 residues. Trimming stripped 1 base from V and 6 bases from J, with 8 bases between. The CDR3 sequence is CASSLGGHDTQYF. CDR3 coding DNA: TGTGCCAGCAGCTTAGGAGGACATGATACGCAGTATTTT.

This clone was seen only a few times. The rearrangement uses TRBV10-3 and TRBJ1-1, with a possible D match to TRBD1 (5 bases). The CDR3 is 16 residues long. CDR1 and CDR2 from the germline V gene are ENHRY and SYGVKD. V was cut by 8 bases and J by 1 base, with 20 bases left in between. CDR3 sequence: CAIRGIGTIRNTEAFF. The CDR3 DNA is TGTGCCATCCGGGGGATTGGGACTATTAGGAACACTGAAGCTTTCTTT.

The chain couples TRBV2 to TRBJ2-7; D is ambiguous. V was shortened by 4 bases and J by 1 base, with 17 bases between the two germline ends. CDR1 SNHLY and CDR2 FYNNEI come from the germline V gene. This CDR3 has 16 amino acids. CDR3 sequence reads: CASSVSGPAPSYEQYF. The CDR3 DNA reads as TGTGCCAGCAGTGTTTCCGGTCCCGCGCCATCCTACGAGCAGTACTTC.

The chain uses TRBV7-6 and TRBJ2-2; weak D call: TRBD1 (6 bases). The CDR3 consists of 17 residues. V was cut by 4 bases and J by 3 bases, with 18 bases left in between. Germline V gives CDR1 SGHVS, CDR2 FNYEAQ. The CDR3 here is CASSWAPSPGDTGELFF. DNA of the CDR3: TGTGCCAGCAGCTGGGCCCCTTCGCCAGGGGACACCGGGGAGCTGTTTTTT.

The chain uses TRBV18 and TRBJ1-5; D possibly corresponds to TRBD1 (5 bases). CDR1 and CDR2 (germline): KGHSH, LQKENI. V was trimmed by 5 bases and J by 11 bases, leaving 19 bases between them. This CDR3 is built from 14 residues. The CDR3 here is CASSAPGDSTAQHF. The CDR3 DNA follows: TGTGCCAGCTCAGCCCCGGGGGATTCCACGGCCCAGCATTTT.

About this clone itself: Other nucleotide sequences from this sample produce the same CDR3. The genes are TRBV19 and TRBJ1-6; 8 bases are a match to TRBD1. The V gene's germline CDR1 is LNHDA and CDR2 SQIVND (reference sequence). The CDR3 covers 14 residues. Unmatched junction bases numbered 5, after V lost 8 bases and J lost 5 bases. CDR3: CASSQGQDNSPLHF. CDR3 in DNA: TGTGCCAGTTCCCAGGGACAGGATAATTCACCCCTCCACTTT.

As concerns this clone: Other nucleotide sequences from this sample produce the same CDR3. The rearrangement links TRBV9 to TRBJ2-1, with D possibly TRBD2 on 5 matching bases. V shed 0 bases and J shed 1 base, with 5 bases lying between them. The CDR3 is 14 residues long. Germline assignment: CDR1 SGDLS and CDR2 YYNGEE. The CDR3 is CASSVGGSYNEQFF. The CDR3 coding sequence is TGTGCCAGCAGCGTAGGAGGGTCCTACAATGAGCAGTTCTTC.